A selection of T cell receptor beta chains follows, all from one sample in a study of early T cells in non-severe SARS-CoV-2 infection. Via MiXCR, TCRdb re-called the 5' RACE reads, giving one row per CDR3 protein. The sample yields about 67,000 distinct CDR3 sequences, roughly 11% seen once. The sequenced sample consisted of whole blood. The receptors originated from an adult who was a healthcare worker with PCR-confirmed SARS-CoV-2 infection or an uninfected control (not recorded which). CDR3s leave out the opening cysteine and the closing phenylalanine or tryptophan. The D gene is left open where the match is weak. Rows give clone size only sometimes, using once, few, many, or a class for an expanded clone.

d_gene: .
v_gene: TRBV7-2
abundance: many
CDR3aa: ASSLWSSDSFNSPLH

d_gene: .
v_gene: TRBV29-1
abundance: many
CDR3aa: SGEGSETQY

d_gene: TRBD2
v_gene: TRBV19
abundance: many
CDR3aa: ASSIGSGATYEQY

d_gene: TRBD1
v_gene: TRBV28
abundance: many
CDR3aa: ASSLTTHSRGRRYT

d_gene: .
v_gene: TRBV6-5
abundance: many
CDR3aa: ASTPRTGYEQY

d_gene: .
v_gene: TRBV29-1
abundance: many
CDR3aa: SVLGPGNTEAF

d_gene: .
v_gene: TRBV5-1
abundance: many
CDR3aa: ASSLAETGAYEQY

d_gene: .
v_gene: TRBV27
abundance: many
CDR3aa: ASSFGSSYNEQF

d_gene: .
v_gene: TRBV29-1
abundance: many
CDR3aa: SVTGKAGSYEQY

d_gene: .
v_gene: TRBV9
abundance: many
CDR3aa: ASSGLPAGDTQY

d_gene: .
v_gene: TRBV2
abundance: few
CDR3aa: ASNGKGEAF

d_gene: TRBD1
v_gene: TRBV7-9
abundance: few
CDR3aa: ASSRQRTGKNEQF

d_gene: .
v_gene: TRBV29-1
abundance: many
CDR3aa: SAGGFSYNEQF

d_gene: .
v_gene: TRBV5-4
abundance: many
CDR3aa: ASSLGGEFTGELF

d_gene: TRBD2
v_gene: TRBV5-6
abundance: .
CDR3aa: ASSLMRTSGPEQF

d_gene: TRBD2
v_gene: TRBV6-5
abundance: .
CDR3aa: ASSGRLAGGNEQF

d_gene: TRBD1
v_gene: TRBV6-5
abundance: .
CDR3aa: ASSYGTGATGELF

d_gene: TRBD1
v_gene: TRBV12-3/TRBV12-4
abundance: .
CDR3aa: ASSSNELQGLGYT

d_gene: .
v_gene: TRBV12-3/TRBV12-4
abundance: .
CDR3aa: ASSFRPTGTGELF

d_gene: TRBD1
v_gene: TRBV14
abundance: many
CDR3aa: ASSLGQGGFYEQY

d_gene: .
v_gene: TRBV6-6
abundance: few
CDR3aa: AIRAGQNNYGYT

d_gene: TRBD2
v_gene: TRBV9
abundance: many
CDR3aa: ASSGERELYRNEQF

d_gene: .
v_gene: TRBV6-5
abundance: many
CDR3aa: ATYGAAGANTEAF

d_gene: TRBD2
v_gene: TRBV11-3
abundance: many
CDR3aa: ASSSTPSGAEKETQY

d_gene: TRBD1
v_gene: TRBV30
abundance: many
CDR3aa: ASNRGPGNTIY

d_gene: .
v_gene: TRBV9
abundance: many
CDR3aa: ASSEGVNQPQH

d_gene: .
v_gene: TRBV3-1
abundance: few
CDR3aa: ASSRLSETQY

d_gene: TRBD2
v_gene: TRBV11-2
abundance: many
CDR3aa: ASSLTLAGNEQF

d_gene: TRBD2
v_gene: TRBV20-1
abundance: few
CDR3aa: SAPTSGRVTDTQY

d_gene: .
v_gene: TRBV21-1
abundance: .
CDR3aa: ASSKAIGQGPSYEQY

d_gene: .
v_gene: TRBV12-3/TRBV12-4
abundance: few
CDR3aa: ASTIYVGEETQY

d_gene: TRBD1
v_gene: TRBV6-1
abundance: .
CDR3aa: ASRRRDRESGANVLT

d_gene: TRBD1
v_gene: TRBV5-6
abundance: .
CDR3aa: ASSPWTGANTEAF

d_gene: .
v_gene: TRBV20-1
abundance: .
CDR3aa: SAKFATNEKLF

d_gene: TRBD2
v_gene: TRBV3-1
abundance: .
CDR3aa: ASSPGGGGPYNEQF

d_gene: .
v_gene: TRBV11-2
abundance: many
CDR3aa: ASSPAPRQGKKETQY

d_gene: TRBD2
v_gene: TRBV28
abundance: .
CDR3aa: ASSLSPPGTSGRSDTQY

d_gene: .
v_gene: TRBV18
abundance: many
CDR3aa: ASSPNGTPDGEKLF

d_gene: TRBD1
v_gene: TRBV19
abundance: many
CDR3aa: ASSIAGQSGANVLT

d_gene: TRBD1
v_gene: TRBV6-5
abundance: many
CDR3aa: ASSNGQGNTEAF

d_gene: TRBD2
v_gene: TRBV9
abundance: .
CDR3aa: ASSAMGYSGGDGDTQY

d_gene: .
v_gene: TRBV25-1
abundance: .
CDR3aa: ASKGSSEQY

d_gene: .
v_gene: TRBV29-1
abundance: many
CDR3aa: SASRAETTEAF

d_gene: TRBD1
v_gene: TRBV28
abundance: few
CDR3aa: ASSSREAGGAKTQY

d_gene: TRBD1
v_gene: TRBV2
abundance: many
CDR3aa: AKEAGQVSGANVLT

d_gene: .
v_gene: TRBV20-1
abundance: many
CDR3aa: SAGGATNEKLF

d_gene: .
v_gene: TRBV9
abundance: .
CDR3aa: ASSVALGRGNEQF

d_gene: .
v_gene: TRBV9
abundance: many
CDR3aa: ASSGGPSGYT

d_gene: TRBD2
v_gene: TRBV20-1
abundance: few
CDR3aa: SATSGLSYNEQF

d_gene: TRBD2
v_gene: TRBV2
abundance: many
CDR3aa: ASSEPGTIIYEQF

d_gene: TRBD1
v_gene: TRBV19
abundance: .
CDR3aa: ASSRTGQMNTEAF

d_gene: TRBD2
v_gene: TRBV11-2
abundance: many
CDR3aa: ASCRAGADYEQY

d_gene: .
v_gene: TRBV21-1
abundance: .
CDR3aa: ASSSRGIGDEQF

d_gene: TRBD1
v_gene: TRBV12-3/TRBV12-4
abundance: few
CDR3aa: ASSLRDRGEEQY

d_gene: .
v_gene: TRBV5-1
abundance: many
CDR3aa: ASSMPGGALNYGYT